Listed below are T cell receptor beta chains from one sample, sequenced in a study of blood T cell repertoires in COVID-19. Generated by immunoSEQ multiplex PCR, the TCRdb table keeps only in-frame clones and is missing some. The repertoire holds roughly 220,000 clones, with around 87% as singletons. The sample was PBMCs or T cells enriched from blood (not recorded which). The source of these receptors is a man younger than 40 who had been exposed to COVID-19. Both conserved end residues are part of each CDR3. A D gene is named only where the DNA matches it firmly. For some rows the clone size is stated as once, few or many, or as a class when expanded; others skip it.

V gene	CDR3 length	J gene	D gene	clone size	CDR3 protein	CDR3 DNA
TRBV10-3	14	TRBJ2-2	TRBD1	-	CAIGGTGNTGELFF	TGTGCCATCGGAGGGACAGGGAACACCGGGGAGCTGTTTTTT
TRBV28	12	TRBJ1-4	-	few	CASGAGGEKLFF	TGTGCCAGCGGTGCAGGTGGTGAAAAACTGTTTTTT
TRBV11-3	11	TRBJ1-1	TRBD1	-	CASSNRGEAFF	TGTGCCAGCAGCAACAGGGGTGAAGCTTTCTTT
TRBV2	13	TRBJ1-2	TRBD1	-	CASIQGGSYGYTF	TGTGCCAGCATACAGGGGGGGAGCTATGGCTACACCTTC
TRBV12-3/TRBV12-4	11	TRBJ2-5	-	-	CASSFGETQYF	TGTGCCAGCAGTTTCGGAGAGACCCAGTACTTC
TRBV5-4	15	TRBJ2-3	-	-	CASSQSGASTDTQYF	TGTGCCAGCAGCCAAAGCGGAGCCAGCACAGATACGCAGTATTTT
TRBV6-5	14	TRBJ1-5	-	-	CASRLGGVNQPQHF	TGTGCCAGCAGGCTAGGGGGTGTGAATCAGCCCCAGCATTTT
TRBV19	15	TRBJ1-1	-	-	CASSWTVAWETEAFF	TGTGCCAGTAGTTGGACAGTAGCCTGGGAGACTGAAGCTTTCTTT
TRBV4-1	14	TRBJ2-1	-	-	CASSQDMGRSEQFF	TGCGCCAGCAGCCAAGATATGGGGAGGAGTGAGCAGTTCTTC
TRBV7-6	14	TRBJ2-7	TRBD2	-	CASSLSSGGSEQYF	TGTGCCAGCAGCTTGTCTAGCGGGGGTAGCGAGCAGTACTTC
TRBV3-1/TRBV3-2	16	TRBJ2-3	TRBD2	-	CASSRPGGESTDTQYF	TGTGCCAGCAGCCGCCCGGGGGGGGAAAGCACAGATACGCAGTATTTT
TRBV7-3	16	TRBJ2-5	TRBD1	-	CASSAKGTGWPETQYF	TGTGCCAGCAGCGCCAAAGGGACAGGTTGGCCGGAGACCCAGTACTTC
TRBV4-3	17	TRBJ2-3	TRBD2	-	CASSQASGTSGADTQYF	TGCGCCAGCAGCCAAGCCTCGGGGACTAGCGGGGCAGATACGCAGTATTTT
TRBV30	15	TRBJ1-5	TRBD1	-	CAWSPGQGAGQPQHF	TGTGCCTGGAGCCCGGGACAGGGGGCCGGTCAGCCCCAGCATTTT
TRBV10-1	16	TRBJ2-5	TRBD2	-	CASSETGTSYQETQYF	TGCGCCAGCAGTGAGACCGGGACTAGTTATCAAGAGACCCAGTACTTC
TRBV3-1/TRBV3-2	17	TRBJ2-5	TRBD2	-	CASSQAGLAGGQETQYF	TGTGCCAGCAGCCAGGCGGGACTAGCGGGGGGCCAAGAGACCCAGTACTTC
TRBV7-3	15	TRBJ1-2	-	-	CASSPNLSGSYGYTF	TGTGCCAGCTCCCCTAATCTCAGTGGGAGCTATGGCTACACCTTC
TRBV4-1	15	TRBJ1-2	TRBD1	-	CASSQDPGPGGRYTF	TGCGCCAGCAGCCAAGATCCCGGCCCAGGGGGTCGCTACACCTTC
TRBV30	12	TRBJ1-2	-	-	CAWSLQVDGYTF	TGTGCCTGGAGTTTACAGGTGGATGGCTACACCTTC
TRBV7-8	16	TRBJ2-1	-	-	CASTSSTSVLDNEQFF	TGTGCCAGCACCTCTAGCACGTCGGTTTTAGACAATGAGCAGTTCTTC
TRBV11-3	14	TRBJ2-5	-	-	CASSLHGPEGTQYF	TGTGCCAGCAGCTTACATGGACCCGAGGGGACCCAGTACTTC
TRBV28	15	TRBJ2-3	-	-	CASSFQGGGTDTQYF	TGTGCCAGCAGTTTCCAGGGGGGCGGCACAGATACGCAGTATTTT
TRBV12-5	15	TRBJ2-3	-	-	CASAEASRGPDTQYF	TGTGCTAGTGCCGAAGCGAGCAGGGGACCTGATACGCAGTATTTT
TRBV30	17	TRBJ1-6	-	-	CAWSPRAESSYNSPLHF	TGTGCCTGGAGTCCGAGGGCAGAGAGCTCCTATAATTCACCCCTCCACTTT
TRBV5-6	17	TRBJ2-3	TRBD2	once	CASSLSIQRGSTDTQYF	TGTGCCAGCAGTCTGTCGATCCAGCGGGGGTCCACAGATACGCAGTATTTT